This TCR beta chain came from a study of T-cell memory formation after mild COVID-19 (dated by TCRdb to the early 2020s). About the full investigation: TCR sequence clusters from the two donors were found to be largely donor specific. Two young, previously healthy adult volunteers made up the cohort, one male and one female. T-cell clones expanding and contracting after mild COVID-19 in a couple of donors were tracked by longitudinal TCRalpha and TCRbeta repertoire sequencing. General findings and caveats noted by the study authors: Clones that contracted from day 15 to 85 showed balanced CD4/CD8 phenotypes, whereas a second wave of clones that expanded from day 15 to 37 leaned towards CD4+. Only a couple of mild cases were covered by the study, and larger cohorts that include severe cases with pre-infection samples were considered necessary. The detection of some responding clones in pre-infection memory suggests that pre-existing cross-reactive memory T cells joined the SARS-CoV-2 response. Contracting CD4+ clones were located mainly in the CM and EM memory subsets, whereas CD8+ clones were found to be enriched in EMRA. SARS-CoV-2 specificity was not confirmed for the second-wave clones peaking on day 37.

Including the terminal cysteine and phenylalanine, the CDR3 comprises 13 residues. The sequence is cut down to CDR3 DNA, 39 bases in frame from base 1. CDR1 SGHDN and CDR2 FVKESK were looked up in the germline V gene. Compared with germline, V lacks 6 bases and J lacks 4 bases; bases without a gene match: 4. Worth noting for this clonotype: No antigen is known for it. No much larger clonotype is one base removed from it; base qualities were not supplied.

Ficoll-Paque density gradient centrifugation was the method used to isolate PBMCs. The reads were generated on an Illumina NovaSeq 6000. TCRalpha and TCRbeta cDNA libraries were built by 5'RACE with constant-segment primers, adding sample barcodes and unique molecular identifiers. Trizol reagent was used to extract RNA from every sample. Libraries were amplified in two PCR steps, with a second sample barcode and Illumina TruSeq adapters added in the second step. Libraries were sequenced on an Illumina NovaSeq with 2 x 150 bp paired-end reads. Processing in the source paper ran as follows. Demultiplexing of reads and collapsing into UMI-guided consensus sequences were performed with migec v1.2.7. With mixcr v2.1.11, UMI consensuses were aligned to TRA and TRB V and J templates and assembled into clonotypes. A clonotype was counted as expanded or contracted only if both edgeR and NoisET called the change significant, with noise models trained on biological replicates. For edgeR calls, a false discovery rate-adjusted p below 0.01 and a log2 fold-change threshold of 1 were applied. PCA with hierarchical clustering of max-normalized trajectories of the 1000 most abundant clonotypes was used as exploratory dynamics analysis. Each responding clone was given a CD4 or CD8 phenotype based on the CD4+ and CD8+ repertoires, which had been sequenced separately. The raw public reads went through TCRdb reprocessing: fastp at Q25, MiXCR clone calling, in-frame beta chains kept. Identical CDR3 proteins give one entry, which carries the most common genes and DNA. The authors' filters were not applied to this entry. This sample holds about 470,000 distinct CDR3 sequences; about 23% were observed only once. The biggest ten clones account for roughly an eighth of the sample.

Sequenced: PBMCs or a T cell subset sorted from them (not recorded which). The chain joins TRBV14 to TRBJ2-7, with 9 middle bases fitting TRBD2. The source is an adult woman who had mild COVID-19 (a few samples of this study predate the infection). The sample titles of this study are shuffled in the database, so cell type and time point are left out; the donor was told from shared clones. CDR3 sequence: CASRTSGSYEQYF. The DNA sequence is TGTGCCAGCAGGACTAGCGGTTCTTACGAGCAGTACTTC.